This T cell receptor (beta chain) derives from a study of T cell clones after liver transplantation. Study results and caveats: Compared with third party-reactive sequences, donor-reactive ones declined more, independent of withdrawal success.

Germline CDR1 is SGHTA and CDR2 is FQGNSA. CDR3 length equals 16 residues. V trimming: 4 bases; J trimming: 10 bases; junction bases outside the gene matches: 15. Profiled with immunoSEQ multiplex PCR; TCRdb holds only in-frame clones, not every one. The table lists roughly 80,000 clones, 80% to 85% of them singletons. Sorting of unstimulated PBMCs yielded separate CD3+CD4+ and CD3+CD8+ fractions. With respect to this clone: Its antigen is still unknown.

The sequence was obtained from a human patient who received a liver transplant. Some T cells may possibly be graft donor cells. The V gene is TRBV7-2, the J gene TRBJ2-1, with TRBD2 identical over 8 bases. This sample comprised CD4+ T cells from blood, obtained approximately 3.5 years after liver transplant. The CDR3 DNA reads TGTGCCAGCAGCTATCCCGGACTAGCCACCCAAGGGGAGCAGTTCTTC. Protein product: CASSYPGLATQGEQFF.